Below, one T cell receptor beta chain is given with its context. The source of the sample is a study of blood T cell repertoires in COVID-19. The CDR3 runs 11 residues. Germline CDR1 is DFQATT and CDR2 is SNEGSKA (reference sequence). V gave up 5 bases and J gave up 4 bases, with 8 bases separating them. TCRdb's table, derived via immunoSEQ multiplex PCR, lists solely in-frame clones and lacks some. Seen here are 130,000 to 150,000 clones, 70% to 90% observed once, and the top ten hold more than 7.5%. Sequencing input: peripheral blood. The receptor was isolated from a woman aged 55-75 years with COVID-19, enrolled during active disease. The rearrangement uses TRBV20-1 and TRBJ2-5; unclear D gene. The CDR3 nucleotides read TGCAGTGCTCTGGGCGCAGAGACCCAGTACTTC. Protein product: CSALGAETQYF.